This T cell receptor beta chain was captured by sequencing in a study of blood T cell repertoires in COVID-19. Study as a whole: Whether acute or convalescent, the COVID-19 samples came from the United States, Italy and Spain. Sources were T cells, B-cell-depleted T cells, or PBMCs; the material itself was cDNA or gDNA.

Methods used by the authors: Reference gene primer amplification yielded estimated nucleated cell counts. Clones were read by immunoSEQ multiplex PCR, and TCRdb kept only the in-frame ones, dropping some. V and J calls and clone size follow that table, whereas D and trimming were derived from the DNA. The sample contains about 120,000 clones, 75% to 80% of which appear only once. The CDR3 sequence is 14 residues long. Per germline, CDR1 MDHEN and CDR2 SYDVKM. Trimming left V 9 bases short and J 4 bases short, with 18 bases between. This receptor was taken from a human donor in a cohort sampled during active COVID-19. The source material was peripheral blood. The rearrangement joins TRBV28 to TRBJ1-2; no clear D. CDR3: CASATGSALYGYTF. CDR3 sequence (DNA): TGTGCCAGTGCCACGGGGAGTGCCCTCTATGGCTACACCTTC.